This T cell receptor beta chain was profiled in a study of molecular identifiers for immune sequencing clone quantification. TCRdb passed the PCR reads through MiXCR, listing each CDR3 protein once. The sample includes hundreds of thousands of distinct CDR3 sequences, roughly a quarter seen only once; the top ten take around 0.74%. This CDR3 is built from 15 residues. With V trimmed by 0 bases and J by 4 bases, 6 bases remained unmatched. Germline values: CDR1 DFQATT, CDR2 SNEGSKA (reference sequence). Study-wide results and limits: Spiked Jurkat TCR RNA from one cell was reportedly detectable among under 1.2 million naive cells. In naive cells, clones above 20 RNA copies held under 1% of molecules, whereas in effector cells they held over 99%.

Naive CD8 T cells were FACS-sorted by CD8+CD4-CCR7+CD45RA+ markers. In its sample, this clonotype was seen many times. No antigen is known for it. Specimen: naive CD8+ T cells from blood, with Jurkat cell RNA spiked in. The sample's subset: FACS-sorted CD8+CD4-CCR7+CD45RA+ naive T cells. This chain joins TRBV20-1 and TRBJ1-1; 9 bases line up with TRBD1. The receptor's source is a human donor in good health. Some libraries in this study had Jurkat cell RNA spiked in. The CDR3 region has the DNA TGCAGTGCTAGAGACGGGACAGGGAGTTCCACTGAAGCTTTCTTT. Translated: CSARDGTGSSTEAFF.